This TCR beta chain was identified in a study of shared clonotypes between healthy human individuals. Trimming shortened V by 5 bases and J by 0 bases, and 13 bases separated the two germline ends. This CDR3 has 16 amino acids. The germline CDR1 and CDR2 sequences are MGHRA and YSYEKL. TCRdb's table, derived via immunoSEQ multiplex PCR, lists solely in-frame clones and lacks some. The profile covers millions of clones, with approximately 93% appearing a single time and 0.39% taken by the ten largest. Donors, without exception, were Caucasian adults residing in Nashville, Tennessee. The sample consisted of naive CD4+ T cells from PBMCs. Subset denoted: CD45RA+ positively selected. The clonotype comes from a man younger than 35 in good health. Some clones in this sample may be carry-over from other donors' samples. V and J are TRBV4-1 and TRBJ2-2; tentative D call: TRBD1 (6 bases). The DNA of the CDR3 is TGCGCCAGCAGCTACTACGGGACAACGAACACCGGGGAGCTGTTTTTT. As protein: CASSYYGTTNTGELFF.